A selection of T cell receptor beta chains follows, all from one sample in a study of T cell repertoires in cytomegalovirus infection. TCRdb itself ran the reads through MiXCR, one entry per CDR3 protein. The table lists some 150,000 distinct CDR3 sequences, about 31% of them singletons. Their antigens are not known. This specimen was CD8+ T cells from cultured PBMCs, taken from culture after CMV antigen stimulation. The receptors here all came from a human donor in good health (CMV status not recorded). Some clones in this sample may be carry-over from other donors' samples. CDR3s include the opening cysteine and the closing phenylalanine or tryptophan. A D gene is named only where the DNA matches it firmly. Rows may omit the clone size; those that give it use once, few, many or a size class.

d_call j_call clone_size v_call cdr3_aa cdr3_nt
. TRBJ2-7 few TRBV6-6 CASSYSTVGTYEQYF TGTGCCAGCAGTTACTCCACAGTGGGGACCTACGAGCAGTACTTC
. TRBJ1-1 . TRBV29-1 CSVSPETNTEAFF TGCAGCGTTTCACCGGAGACGAACACTGAAGCTTTCTTT
. TRBJ1-5 . TRBV7-9 CASSNRNEPQHF TGTGCCAGCAGCAACAGAAATGAGCCCCAGCATTTT
. TRBJ2-7 few TRBV7-9 CASSRGDNEQYF TGTGCCAGCAGCCGGGGGGACAACGAGCAGTACTTC
TRBD1 TRBJ1-2 once TRBV20-1 CSALRGLPYYGYTF TGCAGTGCCCTCAGGGGGCTGCCCTACTATGGCTACACCTTC
TRBD2 TRBJ2-3 many TRBV7-3 CASSWTSGGTDTQYF TGTGCCAGCAGCTGGACTAGCGGTGGCACAGATACGCAGTATTTT
. TRBJ1-5 many TRBV5-8 CASSFSPNRLPSNQPQHF TGTGCCAGCAGCTTTTCACCGAACAGACTTCCTAGCAATCAGCCCCAGCATTTT
. TRBJ2-1 once TRBV28 CASRILGGEQFF TGTGCCAGCAGGATCCTGGGCGGTGAGCAGTTCTTC
TRBD1 TRBJ2-3 few TRBV7-2 CASSNPGQGWTDTQYF TGTGCCAGCAGCAACCCGGGACAGGGATGGACAGATACGCAGTATTTT
. TRBJ1-1 . TRBV27 CASSLSRYGTEAFF TGTGCCAGCAGTTTATCGCGGTACGGCACTGAAGCTTTCTTT
TRBD1 TRBJ2-1 . TRBV28 CASSQTGEAIDNEQIF TGTGCCAGCAGTCAGACAGGGGAAGCTATCGACAATGAGCAGATCTTC